Below, 16 T cell receptor beta chains from the same sample are listed, as sequenced in a study of PD-1 blockade in classical Hodgkin lymphoma. Time point defined: newly diagnosed, previously untreated cHL patient sample. Magnetic negative selection isolated CD8+ T cells from thawed PBMCs. This table comes from immunoSEQ multiplex PCR, and its TCRdb copy is limited to in-frame clones, with some not included. The sample records fewer than 3,500 clones, about 80% being singletons. Sequences were obtained from CD8+ T cells from blood. Source of these receptors: a human donor with classical Hodgkin lymphoma.

This clone is hyperexpanded. This chain uses TRBV7-9 with TRBJ1-3; D remains ambiguous. The CDR3 is made up of 16 amino acids. Trimming took off 4 bases at V and 0 bases at J, with 13 bases between the two ends. CDR1 is SEHNR and CDR2 is FQNEAQ in the germline V gene (reference sequence). In nucleotides, the CDR3 is TGTGCCAGCAGCTCCAACAAAGAGTTCTCTGGAAACACCATATATTTT. Translated, it gives CASSSNKEFSGNTIYF. Filled out from reference TRBV7-9 and TRBJ1-3, the complete variable domain reads DTGVSQNPRHKITKRGQNVTFRCDPISEHNRLYWYRQTLGQGPEFLTYFQNEAQLEKSRLLSDRFSAERPKGSFSTLEIQRTEQGDSAMYLCASSSNKEFSGNTIYFGEGSWLTVV.

Comment on this clone: Other DNA sequences in the same sample also yield this CDR3. CDR3 protein: CASSLDLSGTEAFF. The CDR3 DNA reads as TGTGCCAGCAGCTTAGACCTTTCGGGGACTGAAGCTTTCTTT. The chain couples TRBV7-2 to TRBJ1-1; D is ambiguous. Trimming cost V 1 base and J 5 bases, with 11 bases left between them. Germline CDR1 SGHTA, CDR2 FQGNSA. The CDR3 covers 14 residues.

The chain carries TRBV7-8 and TRBJ2-3, with 7 bases identical to TRBD2. Trimming cost V 10 bases and J 6 bases; bases outside gene matches: 13. The CDR3 has 14 amino acids. Germline CDR1 reads SGHVS; CDR2 reads FQNEAQ. The CDR3, as DNA: TGTGCCACCACCCGGGGGGTGGGAGCGGATACGCAGTATTTT. This translates into CATTRGVGADTQYF.

The chain employs TRBV28 and TRBJ1-1; unclear D gene. The germline gives CDR1 MDHEN, CDR2 SYDVKM. The CDR3 loop spans 15 amino acids. V lost 3 bases and J lost 1, with 12 bases in between. CDR3 DNA: TGTGCCAGCAGTTTGTTGAGATTGTCGAACACTGAAGCTTTCTTT. Translated, it gives CASSLLRLSNTEAFF.

This clone has just a few counts. The V call is TRBV4-1, the J call TRBJ2-7, with TRBD2 as a possible D gene (6 bases). This CDR3 is 16 amino acids long. Germline CDR1 reads MGHRA; CDR2 reads YSYEKL. The V end lost 0 bases, the J end lost 3 bases, and 15 bases lay between the germline ends. Here the CDR3 DNA reads TGCGCCAGCAGCCAAGAATTATCTCTCGGGAGCTACGAGCAGTACTTC. Its translation is CASSQELSLGSYEQYF.

This clone was counted once. J is TRBJ2-2 and V is TRBV13, with 7 bases lining up with TRBD1. J gave up 4 bases and V 3 bases, and 5 bases lay outside the gene matches. The germline V gene has CDR1 PRHDT and CDR2 FYEKMQ (reference sequence). The CDR3 extends over 15 amino acids. The CDR3 region is CASSFGTVSTGELFF. The CDR3 DNA reads TGTGCCAGCAGCTTCGGGACAGTTAGCACCGGGGAGCTGTTTTTT. Looking up the rest from reference TRBV13 and TRBJ2-2 gives the full variable domain: AAGVIQSPRHLIKEKRETATLKCYPIPRHDTVYWYQQGPGQDPQFLISFYEKMQSDKGSIPDRFSAQQFSDYHSELNMSSLELGDSALYFCASSFGTVSTGELFFGEGSRLTVL.

The rearrangement links TRBV28 to TRBJ1-1; unclear D gene. CDR1 is MDHEN and CDR2 is SYDVKM in the germline V gene. Trimming took 11 bases from V and 6 from J, leaving 13 bases between them. This CDR3 is 11 amino acids long. In DNA, the CDR3 is TGTGCCTCTCGGAGGGTCCCTGAAGCTTTCTTT. Its protein product is CASRRVPEAFF.

The chain uses TRBV7-6 and TRBJ2-7, with 8 positions matching TRBD2. V was clipped by 5 bases and J by 3 bases; unmatched bases: 3. Germline V CDR1 and CDR2: SGHVS, FNYEAQ. The CDR3 runs to 13 residues. CDR3 in amino acids: CASSPGLDYEQYF. CDR3 bases: TGTGCCAGCAGCCCGGGACTAGACTACGAGCAGTACTTC.

This sequence joins TRBV7-3 and TRBJ2-1, with a possible D match to TRBD2 (6 bases). Germline values: CDR1 SGHTA, CDR2 FQGTGA. The CDR3 is 15 residues long. Trimming took off 5 bases at V and 5 bases at J, with 16 bases between the two ends. The CDR3 DNA reads TGTGCCAGCAGCCACCGGGACGGAGGGGACAATGAGCAGTTCTTC. Protein: CASSHRDGGDNEQFF.

The chain employs TRBV6-1 and TRBJ1-2, with 7 positions matching TRBD1. The CDR3 is made up of 13 amino acids. The trim removed 10 bases at V and 4 bases at J, leaving 9 bases unmatched. Looked up from germline, CDR1 is MNHNS and CDR2 is SASEGT. CDR3: CATGVQGTYGYTF. CDR3 in DNA: TGTGCCACCGGTGTACAGGGGACCTATGGCTACACCTTC.

This chain links TRBV6-5 with TRBJ2-1, with 8 positions matching TRBD2. This CDR3 comprises 14 residues. CDR1 MNHEY and CDR2 SVGAGI come from the germline V gene. Trimming cost V 6 bases and J 3 bases; bases outside gene matches: 4. The CDR3 region is CASSTSGNYNEQFF. CDR3 sequence (DNA): TGTGCCAGCAGCACTAGCGGAAACTACAATGAGCAGTTCTTC.

The chain carries TRBV15 and TRBJ2-3; 7 nucleotides align to TRBD1. The V segment lost 0 bases and the J segment 3 bases; nucleotides outside the gene matches: 9. The CDR3 contains 17 residues. Germline CDR1 reads LNHNV; CDR2 reads YYDKDF (reference sequence). This CDR3 reads CATSRDMMTGLTDTQYF. For the CDR3, the DNA is TGTGCCACCAGCAGAGATATGATGACAGGGTTGACAGATACGCAGTATTTT.

The chain links TRBV7-9 to TRBJ2-3; D uncertain. The ends were cut back, 4 bases at V and 3 bases at J, with 11 bases in the middle. From germline, CDR1 is SEHNR and CDR2 FQNEAQ (reference sequence). The CDR3 contains 14 residues. As DNA, the CDR3 is TGTGCCAGCAGCTCCCCCCTGAAGACAGATACGCAGTATTTT. It translates to CASSSPLKTDTQYF.

Here the CDR3 DNA reads TGTGCCAGCAGTCCTATGGGAGGTGCGTACGGCTACACCTTC. Amino acid sequence: CASSPMGGAYGYTF. The rearrangement uses TRBV6-5 and TRBJ1-2; D call uncertain. Trimming shortened V by 5 bases and J by 8 bases, and 18 bases separated the two germline ends. Germline V gives CDR1 MNHEY, CDR2 SVGAGI. The CDR3 has 14 amino acids.

The chain recombines TRBV6-5 with TRBJ2-5, with D hard to call. V was clipped by 5 bases and J by 5 bases, with 9 bases between them. Germline V gene data show CDR1 as MNHEY and CDR2 as SVGAGI. This CDR3 is 12 amino acids long. The DNA for the CDR3 is TGTGCCAGCAGTCCCCCCGAGGAGACCCAGTACTTC. This codes for CASSPPEETQYF.

The chain is built from TRBV7-8 and TRBJ2-3; perhaps TRBD2 as D (5 bases). Germline V gene sequence: CDR1 SGHVS, CDR2 FQNEAQ. V dropped 5 bases and J dropped 3 bases, with 9 bases sitting between them. The CDR3 covers 13 residues. In nucleotides, the CDR3 is TGTGCCAGCAGCCAAGGACTGACAGATACGCAGTATTTT. It is translated as CASSQGLTDTQYF. Looking up the rest from reference TRBV7-8 and TRBJ2-3 gives the full variable domain: GAGVSQSPRYKVAKRGQDVALRCDPISGHVSLFWYQQALGQGPEFLTYFQNEAQLDKSGLPSDRFFAERPEGSVSTLKIQRTQQEDSAVYLCASSQGLTDTQYFGPGTRLTVL.